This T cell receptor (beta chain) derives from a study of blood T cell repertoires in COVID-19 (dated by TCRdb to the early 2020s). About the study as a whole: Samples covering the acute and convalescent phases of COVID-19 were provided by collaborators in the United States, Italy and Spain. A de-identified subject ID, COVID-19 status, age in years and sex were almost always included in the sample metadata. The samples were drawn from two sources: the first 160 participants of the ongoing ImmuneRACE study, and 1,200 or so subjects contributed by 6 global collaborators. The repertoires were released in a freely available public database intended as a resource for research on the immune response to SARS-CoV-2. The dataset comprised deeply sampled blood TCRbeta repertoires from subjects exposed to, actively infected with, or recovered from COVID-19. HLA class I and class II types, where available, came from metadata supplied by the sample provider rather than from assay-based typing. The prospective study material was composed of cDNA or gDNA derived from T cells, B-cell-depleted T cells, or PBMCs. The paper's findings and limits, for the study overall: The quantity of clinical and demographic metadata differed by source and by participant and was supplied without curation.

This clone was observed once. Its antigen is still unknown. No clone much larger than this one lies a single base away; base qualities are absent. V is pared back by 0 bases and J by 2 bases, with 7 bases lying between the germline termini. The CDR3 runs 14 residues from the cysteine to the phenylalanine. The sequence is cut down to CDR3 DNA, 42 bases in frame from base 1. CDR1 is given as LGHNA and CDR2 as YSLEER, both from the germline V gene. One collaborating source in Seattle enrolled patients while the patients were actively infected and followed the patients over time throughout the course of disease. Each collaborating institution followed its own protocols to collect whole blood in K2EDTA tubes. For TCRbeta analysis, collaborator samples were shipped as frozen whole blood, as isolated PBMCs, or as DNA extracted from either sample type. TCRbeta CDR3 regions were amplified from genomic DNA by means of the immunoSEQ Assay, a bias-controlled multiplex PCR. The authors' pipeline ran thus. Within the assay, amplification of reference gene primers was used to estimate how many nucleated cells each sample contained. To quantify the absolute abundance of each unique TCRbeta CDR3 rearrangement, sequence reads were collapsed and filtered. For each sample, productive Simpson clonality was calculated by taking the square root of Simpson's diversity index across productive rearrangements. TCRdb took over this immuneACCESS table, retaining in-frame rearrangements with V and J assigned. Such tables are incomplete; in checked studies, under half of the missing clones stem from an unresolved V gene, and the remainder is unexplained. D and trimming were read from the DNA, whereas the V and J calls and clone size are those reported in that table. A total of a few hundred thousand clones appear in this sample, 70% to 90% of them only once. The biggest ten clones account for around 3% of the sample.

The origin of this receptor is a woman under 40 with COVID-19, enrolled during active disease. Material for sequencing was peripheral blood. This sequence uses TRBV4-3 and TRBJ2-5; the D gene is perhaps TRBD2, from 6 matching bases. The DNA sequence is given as TGCGCCAGCAGCCAAGACCGGGAGCAAGAGACCCAGTACTTC. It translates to CASSQDREQETQYF.